The 2 T cell receptor beta chains reported below all come from one sample, sequenced in a study of T cells in Graves' hyperthyroidism and ophthalmopathy. Amplification yielded TCR beta CDR3 regions, with RNA transcripts as the source. The TCR CDR3 first-round RT-PCR relied on the HTBI primer set. TCRdb itself ran the multiplex PCR reads through MiXCR, one entry per CDR3 protein. The table records 350,000 or so distinct CDR3 sequences, about a sixth of them present only once. Sequenced sample: blood. Receptors were obtained from a woman under 40 with Graves' hyperthyroidism that later progressed to Graves' ophthalmopathy.

This clonotype was recorded at least ten times. This chain links TRBV27 with TRBJ1-5; D unclear. V lost 6 bases and J 4 bases, leaving 13 bases between the germline ends. Germline loops: CDR1 MNHEY, CDR2 SMNVEV (reference sequence). The CDR3 contains 14 residues. In DNA form, the CDR3 reads TGTGCCAGCAGCAGAGGACTGCTTAATCAGCCCCAGCATTTT. As protein: CASSRGLLNQPQHF.

This clonotype appeared many times. This chain uses TRBV5-1 with TRBJ1-1; D is unresolved. V was cut by 1 base and J by 4 bases, with 11 bases left in between. Per germline, CDR1 SGHRS and CDR2 YFSETQ. This CDR3 spans 14 amino acids. This CDR3 reads CASSLFTPGTEAFF. The CDR3 nucleotides are TGCGCCAGCAGCTTGTTCACCCCGGGCACTGAAGCTTTCTTT.